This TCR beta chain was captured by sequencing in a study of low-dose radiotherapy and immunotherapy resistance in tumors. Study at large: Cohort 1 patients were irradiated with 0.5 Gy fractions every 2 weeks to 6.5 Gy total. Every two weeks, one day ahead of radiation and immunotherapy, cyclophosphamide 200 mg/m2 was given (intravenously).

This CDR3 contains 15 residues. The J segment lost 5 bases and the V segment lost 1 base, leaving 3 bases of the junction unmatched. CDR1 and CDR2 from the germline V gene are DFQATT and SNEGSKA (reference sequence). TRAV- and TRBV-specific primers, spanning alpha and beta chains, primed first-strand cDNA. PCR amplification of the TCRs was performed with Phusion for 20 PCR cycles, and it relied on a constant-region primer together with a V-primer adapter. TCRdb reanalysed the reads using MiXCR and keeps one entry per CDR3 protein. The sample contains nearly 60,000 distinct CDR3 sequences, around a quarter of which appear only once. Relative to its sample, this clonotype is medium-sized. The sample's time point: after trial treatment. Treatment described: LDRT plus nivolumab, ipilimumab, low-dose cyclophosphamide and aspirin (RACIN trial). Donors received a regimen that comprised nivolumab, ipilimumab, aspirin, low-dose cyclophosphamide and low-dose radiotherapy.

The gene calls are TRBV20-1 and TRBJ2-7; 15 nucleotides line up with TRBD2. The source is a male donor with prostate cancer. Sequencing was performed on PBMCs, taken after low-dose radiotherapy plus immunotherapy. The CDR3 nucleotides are TGCAGTGCTAGAGCCGGGACTAGCGGGAGGAACGAGCAGTACTTC. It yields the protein CSARAGTSGRNEQYF.